Listed below are T cell receptor beta chains from one sample, sequenced in a study of cytomegalovirus exposure and HLA in healthy donors. Sequencing was performed with immunoSEQ multiplex PCR; in TCRdb, only in-frame clones are kept and a portion is missing. The table has about 150,000 clones, 70% to 80% seen once. The sample consisted of PBMCs. These TCRs come from a human donor in good health. Both conserved end residues are part of each CDR3. The D gene is left open where the match is weak. Where a row states a size, it is once, few, many or the class of an expanded clone; other rows omit it.

v_call: TRBV6-6; j_call: TRBJ2-3; clone_size: once; d_call: TRBD2; cdr3_aa: CASSSPAGGPDTQYF; cdr3_nt: TGTGCCAGCAGTTCGCCAGCGGGGGGGCCAGATACGCAGTATTTT
v_call: TRBV28; j_call: TRBJ1-5; clone_size: .; d_call: TRBD1; cdr3_aa: CASSRLRTGANQPRTGANQPQHF; cdr3_nt: TGTGCCAGCAGCCGGCTCCGGACAGGGGCTAACCAGCCCCGGACAGGGGCTAACCAGCCCCAGCATTTT
v_call: TRBV28; j_call: TRBJ1-2; clone_size: .; d_call: .; cdr3_aa: CASSLTGANYGYTF; cdr3_nt: TGTGCCAGCAGTTTGACAGGAGCCAACTATGGCTACACCTTC
v_call: TRBV4-1; j_call: TRBJ1-6; clone_size: few; d_call: TRBD1; cdr3_aa: CASSQPDRGISPLHF; cdr3_nt: TGCGCCAGCAGCCAACCCGACAGGGGGATTTCACCCCTCCACTTT
v_call: TRBV28; j_call: TRBJ2-1; clone_size: .; d_call: TRBD2; cdr3_aa: CASSLGWREETNEQFF; cdr3_nt: TGTGCCAGCAGTTTAGGTTGGCGGGAGGAAACAAATGAGCAGTTCTTC
v_call: TRBV2; j_call: TRBJ2-7; clone_size: .; d_call: .; cdr3_aa: CASSEAISGGTTEQYF; cdr3_nt: TGTGCCAGCAGTGAAGCTATTAGCGGAGGGACGACCGAGCAGTACTTC
v_call: TRBV7-6; j_call: TRBJ2-1; clone_size: once; d_call: .; cdr3_aa: CASSAAGSLRSNEQFF; cdr3_nt: TGTGCCAGCAGCGCTGCGGGGTCCCTTAGGAGCAATGAGCAGTTCTTC
v_call: TRBV19; j_call: TRBJ2-7; clone_size: .; d_call: .; cdr3_aa: CASSIGGGTVRTYEQYF; cdr3_nt: TGTGCCAGTAGTATAGGAGGGGGGACAGTTCGAACCTACGAGCAGTACTTC
v_call: TRBV2; j_call: TRBJ2-3; clone_size: few; d_call: .; cdr3_aa: CASSSSRSTDTQYF; cdr3_nt: TGTGCCAGCTCCTCTAGCAGAAGCACAGATACGCAGTATTTT
v_call: TRBV19; j_call: TRBJ2-1; clone_size: once; d_call: TRBD1; cdr3_aa: CASSTRQGIHEQFF; cdr3_nt: TGTGCCAGTAGTACTAGACAGGGAATTCATGAGCAGTTCTTC
v_call: TRBV2; j_call: TRBJ1-1; clone_size: .; d_call: .; cdr3_aa: CASREYGGVDTEAFF; cdr3_nt: TGTGCCAGCAGAGAGTACGGGGGGGTGGACACTGAAGCTTTCTTT
v_call: TRBV7-2; j_call: TRBJ2-5; clone_size: .; d_call: TRBD2; cdr3_aa: CASSLVGTSGKETQYF; cdr3_nt: TGTGCCAGCAGCTTAGTGGGGACTAGCGGCAAAGAGACCCAGTACTTC
v_call: TRBV6-5; j_call: TRBJ2-7; clone_size: few; d_call: TRBD1; cdr3_aa: CASSLVRGPYEQYF; cdr3_nt: TGTGCCAGCAGTTTGGTCAGGGGGCCCTACGAGCAGTACTTC
v_call: TRBV5-1; j_call: TRBJ1-6; clone_size: .; d_call: TRBD1; cdr3_aa: CASQKGQIDSPLHF; cdr3_nt: TGCGCCAGCCAGAAGGGACAGATAGATTCACCCCTCCACTTT
v_call: TRBV10-3; j_call: TRBJ1-3; clone_size: .; d_call: .; cdr3_aa: CAISAGNSGNTIYF; cdr3_nt: TGTGCCATCAGTGCAGGGAACTCTGGAAACACCATATATTTT
v_call: TRBV2; j_call: TRBJ2-2; clone_size: .; d_call: TRBD2; cdr3_aa: CASSTIAGTATGELFF; cdr3_nt: TGTGCCAGCAGTACCATAGCGGGGACGGCCACCGGGGAGCTGTTTTTT
v_call: TRBV6-6; j_call: TRBJ1-6; clone_size: .; d_call: .; cdr3_aa: CASSYPPEDSPLHF; cdr3_nt: TGTGCCAGCAGTTACCCCCCCGAGGATTCACCCCTCCACTTT
v_call: TRBV13; j_call: TRBJ1-2; clone_size: .; d_call: .; cdr3_aa: CASSLLQGGGGYGYTF; cdr3_nt: TGTGCCAGCAGCTTACTACAAGGGGGGGGAGGATATGGCTACACCTTC
v_call: TRBV6-6; j_call: TRBJ1-5; clone_size: .; d_call: .; cdr3_aa: CASSYSNGYSNQSQHF; cdr3_nt: TGTGCCAGCAGTTACTCGAATGGGTATAGCAATCAGTCCCAGCATTTT
v_call: TRBV18; j_call: TRBJ1-1; clone_size: few; d_call: .; cdr3_aa: CASSQGRDTEAFF; cdr3_nt: TGTGCCAGCTCCCAGGGAAGGGACACTGAAGCTTTCTTT
v_call: TRBV6-1; j_call: TRBJ1-2; clone_size: .; d_call: TRBD1; cdr3_aa: CASSEAGTGARYGYTF; cdr3_nt: TGTGCCAGCAGTGAAGCCGGGACAGGGGCCCGCTATGGCTACACCTTC
v_call: TRBV28; j_call: TRBJ1-1; clone_size: .; d_call: .; cdr3_aa: CASRAGNTEAFF; cdr3_nt: TGTGCCAGCAGGGCGGGGAACACTGAAGCTTTCTTT
v_call: TRBV28; j_call: TRBJ1-5; clone_size: .; d_call: .; cdr3_aa: CASGRGQPQHF; cdr3_nt: TGTGCCAGCGGCCGGGGGCAGCCCCAGCATTTT
v_call: TRBV15; j_call: TRBJ2-1; clone_size: .; d_call: TRBD2; cdr3_aa: CATSRTFPPTSGDNEQFF; cdr3_nt: TGTGCCACCAGCAGAACGTTTCCCCCCACTAGCGGAGACAATGAGCAGTTCTTC
v_call: TRBV6-6; j_call: TRBJ1-6; clone_size: .; d_call: .; cdr3_aa: CASSYWGVRSPLHF; cdr3_nt: TGTGCCAGCAGTTACTGGGGGGTCCGTTCACCCCTCCACTTT
v_call: TRBV6-5; j_call: TRBJ2-7; clone_size: .; d_call: TRBD1; cdr3_aa: CASRKETGSYEQYF; cdr3_nt: TGTGCCAGCAGGAAAGAGACAGGGTCCTACGAGCAGTACTTC
v_call: TRBV11-2; j_call: TRBJ2-7; clone_size: once; d_call: .; cdr3_aa: CASSVLRGITYEQYF; cdr3_nt: TGTGCCAGCAGCGTCCTCAGGGGAATAACCTACGAGCAGTACTTC
v_call: TRBV27; j_call: TRBJ2-1; clone_size: .; d_call: .; cdr3_aa: CASSLPGTFSHEQFF; cdr3_nt: TGTGCCAGCAGTTTACCCGGGACTTTTTCCCATGAGCAGTTCTTC
v_call: TRBV30; j_call: TRBJ1-1; clone_size: .; d_call: .; cdr3_aa: CAWSVPDTEAFF; cdr3_nt: TGTGCCTGGAGTGTACCAGATACTGAAGCTTTCTTT
v_call: TRBV19; j_call: TRBJ2-7; clone_size: .; d_call: TRBD2; cdr3_aa: CASSRRTSGDYYEQYF; cdr3_nt: TGTGCCAGTAGTAGAAGAACTAGCGGGGATTACTACGAGCAGTACTTC
v_call: TRBV4-3; j_call: TRBJ2-2; clone_size: .; d_call: TRBD2; cdr3_aa: CASSQILAGGTGELFF; cdr3_nt: TGCGCCAGCAGCCAAATCCTAGCGGGAGGAACCGGGGAGCTGTTTTTT
v_call: TRBV9; j_call: TRBJ2-1; clone_size: .; d_call: .; cdr3_aa: CASSVGSYLEQFF; cdr3_nt: TGTGCCAGCAGCGTAGGGAGCTACCTTGAGCAGTTCTTC
v_call: TRBV19; j_call: TRBJ2-1; clone_size: .; d_call: TRBD2; cdr3_aa: CASSRYSGGLRNEQFF; cdr3_nt: TGTGCCAGTAGTAGGTATAGCGGGGGACTAAGGAATGAGCAGTTCTTC
v_call: TRBV4-1; j_call: TRBJ2-7; clone_size: few; d_call: TRBD2; cdr3_aa: CASSQDTIDGRGEQYF; cdr3_nt: TGCGCCAGCAGCCAAGATACGATAGACGGGAGGGGCGAGCAGTACTTC
v_call: TRBV6-5; j_call: TRBJ2-1; clone_size: .; d_call: TRBD2; cdr3_aa: CASSYSWEGNNEQFF; cdr3_nt: TGTGCCAGCAGTTACTCATGGGAGGGGAACAATGAGCAGTTCTTC
v_call: TRBV6-1; j_call: TRBJ1-2; clone_size: .; d_call: .; cdr3_aa: CASSPTSGYGYTF; cdr3_nt: TGTGCCAGCTCGCCCACTTCGGGCTATGGCTACACCTTC
v_call: TRBV5-1; j_call: TRBJ1-1; clone_size: .; d_call: TRBD1; cdr3_aa: CASSKPGQGTEAFF; cdr3_nt: TGCGCCAGCAGCAAGCCGGGACAGGGGACTGAAGCTTTCTTT
v_call: TRBV5-4; j_call: TRBJ1-2; clone_size: .; d_call: .; cdr3_aa: CASSSPGTTNYGYTF; cdr3_nt: TGTGCCAGCAGCTCTCCCGGGACAACTAACTATGGCTACACCTTC
v_call: TRBV11-2; j_call: TRBJ1-1; clone_size: .; d_call: TRBD1; cdr3_aa: CASSMGQGAEAFF; cdr3_nt: TGTGCCAGCAGCATGGGACAGGGGGCTGAAGCTTTCTTT
v_call: TRBV7-9; j_call: TRBJ1-3; clone_size: .; d_call: .; cdr3_aa: CASSFLAPGNTIYF; cdr3_nt: TGTGCCAGCAGCTTCCTAGCCCCTGGAAACACCATATATTTT
v_call: TRBV18; j_call: TRBJ2-7; clone_size: few; d_call: TRBD1; cdr3_aa: CASSPAPLTGIGDYEQYF; cdr3_nt: TGTGCCAGCTCACCCGCCCCCTTGACAGGGATCGGCGACTACGAGCAGTACTTC
v_call: TRBV4-1; j_call: TRBJ2-2; clone_size: .; d_call: .; cdr3_aa: CASSQLVRDVTGELFF; cdr3_nt: TGCGCCAGCAGCCAATTAGTCCGGGATGTCACCGGGGAGCTGTTTTTT
v_call: TRBV2; j_call: TRBJ2-3; clone_size: .; d_call: .; cdr3_aa: CASRRDTQYF; cdr3_nt: TGTGCCAGCAGGAGAGATACGCAGTATTTT
v_call: TRBV7-2; j_call: TRBJ1-3; clone_size: .; d_call: .; cdr3_aa: CASSLGGDPGNTIYF; cdr3_nt: TGTGCCAGCAGCCTAGGGGGGGACCCTGGAAACACCATATATTTT
v_call: TRBV7-9; j_call: TRBJ1-1; clone_size: .; d_call: TRBD1; cdr3_aa: CASSFVLGQGASGTEAFF; cdr3_nt: TGTGCCAGCAGCTTTGTTTTAGGACAGGGGGCCTCGGGGACTGAAGCTTTCTTT
v_call: TRBV27; j_call: TRBJ1-2; clone_size: .; d_call: TRBD1; cdr3_aa: CASSSQGASYGYTF; cdr3_nt: TGTGCCAGCAGCTCCCAGGGGGCAAGCTATGGCTACACCTTC
v_call: TRBV29-1; j_call: TRBJ2-7; clone_size: .; d_call: .; cdr3_aa: CSVEVPDSTYEQYF; cdr3_nt: TGCAGCGTTGAAGTCCCCGACAGTACCTACGAGCAGTACTTC
v_call: TRBV18; j_call: TRBJ2-1; clone_size: .; d_call: TRBD2; cdr3_aa: CASSPQGGRASNEQFF; cdr3_nt: TGTGCCAGCTCACCACAAGGCGGGAGGGCCTCCAATGAGCAGTTCTTC
v_call: TRBV15; j_call: TRBJ2-5; clone_size: .; d_call: TRBD2; cdr3_aa: CATSRGGRGETQYF; cdr3_nt: TGTGCCACCAGCAGAGGAGGGAGGGGTGAGACCCAGTACTTC
v_call: TRBV11-2; j_call: TRBJ2-2; clone_size: .; d_call: TRBD1; cdr3_aa: CASRRTGNTGELFF; cdr3_nt: TGTGCCAGCAGGAGGACAGGGAACACCGGGGAGCTGTTTTTT